The 24 T cell receptor beta chains given below trace back to one sample, sequenced in a study of blood T cell repertoires in COVID-19. The data were produced by immunoSEQ multiplex PCR, yet TCRdb's version contains in-frame clones alone and is incomplete. This table holds about 240,000 clones, 70% to 90% found once. The sequenced sample consisted of peripheral blood. These TCRs come from a woman in her 30s with acute or convalescent COVID-19.

Here the CDR3 DNA reads TGTGCCAGCAGCCGAAGCGGGAGCCACACCGGGGAGCTGTTTTTT. This encodes CASSRSGSHTGELFF. The chain is built from TRBV7-9 and TRBJ2-2; 8 bases fit TRBD2. In germline, CDR1 is SEHNR, CDR2 FQNEAQ (reference sequence). V gave up 5 bases and J gave up 3 bases; unmatched junction bases: 5. This CDR3 has 15 amino acids.

The J gene is TRBJ2-7, the V gene TRBV30, with a possible D match to TRBD1 (6 bases). V was trimmed by 0 bases and J by 4 bases, leaving 16 bases between them. Germline V gives CDR1 GTSNPN, CDR2 SVGIG (reference sequence). The CDR3 has 15 amino acids. As DNA, the CDR3 is TGTGCCTGGAGTGTACTTAACAGGGCCCCTTACGAGCAGTACTTC. The encoded protein is CAWSVLNRAPYEQYF.

The gene calls are TRBV19 and TRBJ2-1, with 12 positions matching TRBD2. The CDR3 spans 15 residues. From germline, CDR1 is LNHDA and CDR2 SQIVND (reference sequence). Trimming took 6 bases from V and 7 from J; bases not matched to a gene: 7. CDR3 bases: TGTGCCAGTAGGACGACTAGCGGGGGTACTAATGAGCAGTTCTTC. Amino acid sequence: CASRTTSGGTNEQFF. The entire variable domain, with the rest obtained from reference TRBV19 and TRBJ2-1, is as follows: DGGITQSPKYLFRKEGQNVTLSCEQNLNHDAMYWYRQDPGQGLRLIYYSQIVNDFQKGDIAEGYSVSREKKESFPLTVTSAQKNPTAFYLCASRTTSGGTNEQFFGPGTRLTVL.

The chain joins TRBV11-3 to TRBJ2-1, with D tentatively TRBD2 (5 bases). V shed 0 bases and J shed 9 bases, with 15 bases lying between them. Germline loops: CDR1 SGHNT, CDR2 YENEEA. The CDR3 is made up of 15 amino acids. The CDR3 spells CASSLDRGRFSEQFF. The CDR3 coding sequence is TGTGCCAGCAGCTTAGATCGGGGTCGCTTCAGTGAGCAGTTCTTC.

V and J are TRBV5-1 and TRBJ2-1; TRBD2 agrees at 9 bases. Trimming at V came to 0 bases and at J to 5 bases, leaving 3 bases not matched to a gene. Germline V gene sequence: CDR1 SGHRS, CDR2 YFSETQ. The CDR3 loop spans 15 amino acids. DNA for the CDR3: TGCGCCAGCAGCTTGGTGACTAGCGGAAACAATGAGCAGTTCTTC. As protein: CASSLVTSGNNEQFF.

The chain employs TRBV7-6 and TRBJ1-1; 7 bases match TRBD1. Trimming at V came to 3 bases and at J to 3 bases, leaving 7 bases not matched to a gene. Germline CDR1 reads SGHVS; CDR2 reads FNYEAQ. The CDR3 runs 15 residues. CDR3 bases: TGTGCCAGCAGCTTCCGACAGGGACGAGACACTGAAGCTTTCTTT. Translating it yields CASSFRQGRDTEAFF.

The chain couples TRBV9 to TRBJ2-6; 8 bases match TRBD1. Germline CDR1 and CDR2: SGDLS and YYNGEE. The CDR3 is made up of 18 amino acids. With V trimmed by 0 bases and J by 1 base, 6 bases remained unmatched. Here the CDR3 DNA reads TGTGCCAGCAGCGTAGGGCCAGGGGGCTATTCTGGGGCCAACGTCCTGACTTTC. Encoded protein: CASSVGPGGYSGANVLTF.

The gene calls are TRBV15 and TRBJ2-5; D ambiguous. Germline CDR1 is LNHNV and CDR2 is YYDKDF (reference sequence). This CDR3 comprises 15 residues. The V and J ends lost 2 bases and 2 bases respectively, with 12 bases between them. The CDR3 nucleotides read TGTGCCACCAGCAGACAGAAGTACAATCAAGAGACCCAGTACTTC. It translates to CATSRQKYNQETQYF.

V usage is TRBV25-1 and J usage is TRBJ2-1, with unresolved D. Germline CDR1 MGHDK, CDR2 SYGVNS. The CDR3 contains 11 residues. Trimming left V 4 bases short and J 12 bases short, with 10 bases between. The CDR3, as DNA: TGTGCCAGCAGTGTCCCCCTCGGGCAGTTCTTC. This gives the protein CASSVPLGQFF.

This clone has a handful of counts. The chain combines TRBV2 with TRBJ2-7, with D possibly being TRBD2 (5 bases). Looked up from germline, CDR1 is SNHLY and CDR2 is FYNNEI. V dropped 7 bases and J dropped 2 bases, with 18 bases sitting between them. The CDR3 length is 15 residues. The CDR3 region has the DNA TGTGCCAGCAAAGCCTCCAGCGGAGGCCCCTACGAGCAGTACTTC. Amino acids: CASKASSGGPYEQYF.

This clone was seen more than once but under ten times. V gene TRBV19 combines with J gene TRBJ2-7, with 9 nucleotides matching TRBD1. This CDR3 spans 13 amino acids. Trimming took 6 bases from V and 2 from J; bases not matched to a gene: 2. Germline loops: CDR1 LNHDA, CDR2 SQIVND (reference sequence). CDR3 amino acids: CASSGQGTYEQYF. DNA of the CDR3: TGTGCCAGTAGCGGACAGGGGACCTACGAGCAGTACTTC.

The rearrangement links TRBV5-1 to TRBJ1-1, with D possibly being TRBD1 (5 bases). This CDR3 spans 14 amino acids. In germline, CDR1 is SGHRS, CDR2 YFSETQ. The V and J ends lost 2 bases and 5 bases respectively, with 13 bases between them. The CDR3, as DNA: TGCGCCAGCAGCTTTCCACAGGCCGGGACTGAAGCTTTCTTT. This gives the protein CASSFPQAGTEAFF.

This chain joins TRBV5-8 and TRBJ2-5; D uncertain. Germline lookup yields CDR1 SGHTS and CDR2 YDEGEE. The CDR3 is made up of 14 amino acids. Trimming shortened V by 0 bases and J by 0 bases, and 6 bases separated the two germline ends. The CDR3 region is CASSLAVYQETQYF. The CDR3 DNA reads TGTGCCAGCAGCTTGGCCGTCTACCAAGAGACCCAGTACTTC.

The chain combines TRBV6-2 or TRBV6-3 with TRBJ2-1, with 11 bases aligning to TRBD2. The CDR3 is 16 amino acids. Germline V gene sequence: CDR1 MNHEY, CDR2 SVGEGT. Trimming took 7 bases from V and 5 from J; bases not matched to a gene: 10. This chain's CDR3 is CASIPKLAGGDNEQFF. DNA of the CDR3: TGTGCCAGCATCCCGAAGCTAGCGGGGGGAGACAATGAGCAGTTCTTC.

V and J are TRBV24-1 and TRBJ2-7, with TRBD1 matching 11 bases. Germline CDR1 KGHDR, CDR2 SFDVKD. The CDR3 sequence is 14 residues long. The ends lost 3 bases at V and 6 bases at J; junction bases unmatched: 3. CDR3 residues: CATSDHGTGGEQYF. The CDR3 bases are TGTGCCACCAGTGATCATGGGACAGGGGGCGAGCAGTACTTC.

V is TRBV30 and J is TRBJ2-3, with TRBD2 matching over 11 bases. Unmatched junction bases numbered 1, after V lost 1 base and J lost 1 base. Germline-derived CDR1 and CDR2 are GTSNPN and SVGIG (reference sequence). CDR3 length equals 15 residues. This CDR3 is CAWSAGLAGTDTQYF. CDR3 DNA: TGTGCCTGGAGTGCGGGACTAGCGGGCACAGATACGCAGTATTTT.

The rearrangement links TRBV19 to TRBJ1-3; D unclear. Trimming removed 9 bases at V and 0 bases at J, with 18 bases between. From germline, CDR1 is LNHDA and CDR2 SQIVND (reference sequence). This CDR3 spans 16 amino acids. The CDR3 sequence: CASLIASESSGNTIYF. CDR3 bases: TGTGCCAGCCTGATCGCGTCGGAGAGCTCTGGAAACACCATATATTTT.

The chain is built from TRBV3-1 (or the pseudogene TRBV3-2) and TRBJ2-2, with D perhaps matching TRBD2 (6 bases). Trimming cost V 1 base and J 2 bases, with 8 bases left between them. The germline gives CDR1 LGHDT, CDR2 YNNKEL (reference sequence). The CDR3 sequence is 15 residues long. The CDR3 sequence: CASSQGGLNTGELFF. In DNA, the CDR3 is TGTGCCAGCAGCCAAGGAGGACTAAACACCGGGGAGCTGTTTTTT.

The J gene is TRBJ2-1, the V gene TRBV3-1 (or the pseudogene TRBV3-2); TRBD2 might be the D (5 bases). In germline, CDR1 is LGHDT, CDR2 YNNKEL (reference sequence). The ends were cut back, 1 base at V and 7 bases at J, with 14 bases in the middle. CDR3 length: 15 residues. CDR3 sequence: CASSQGVDRGNEQFF. CDR3 in DNA: TGTGCCAGCAGCCAAGGGGTGGATCGGGGAAATGAGCAGTTCTTC.

The rearrangement joins TRBV19 to TRBJ2-2; 14 bases are a match to TRBD2. J lost 0 bases, V lost 3 bases, and 6 bases had no gene match. Germline V gene data show CDR1 as LNHDA and CDR2 as SQIVND (reference sequence). The CDR3 spans 19 residues. The CDR3: CASSISSTSGRANTGELFF. The CDR3 bases are TGTGCCAGTAGTATCTCCTCGACTAGCGGGAGGGCGAACACCGGGGAGCTGTTTTTT. Based on the CDR3 plus reference TRBV19 and TRBJ2-2, the full variable domain is DGGITQSPKYLFRKEGQNVTLSCEQNLNHDAMYWYRQDPGQGLRLIYYSQIVNDFQKGDIAEGYSVSREKKESFPLTVTSAQKNPTAFYLCASSISSTSGRANTGELFFGEGSRLTVL.

The rearrangement joins TRBV5-1 to TRBJ2-7; 9 nucleotides line up with TRBD2. The V gene's germline CDR1 is SGHRS and CDR2 YFSETQ. V lost 4 bases to trimming and J lost 3 bases; unmatched junction nucleotides: 5. The CDR3 runs to 14 residues. The CDR3 DNA follows: TGCGCCAGCAGCCCTAGCGGGGTCGGCTACGAGCAGTACTTC. Translation: CASSPSGVGYEQYF.

The chain joins TRBV29-1 to TRBJ1-5; 7 bases match TRBD1. Germline lookup yields CDR1 SQVTM and CDR2 ANQGSEA. The CDR3 covers 13 residues. V shed 4 bases, J shed 2 bases, and the junction held 2 bases outside the gene matches. CDR3 bases: TGCAGCGTTGGACAGGGAGGCAATCAGCCCCAGCATTTT. Its protein product is CSVGQGGNQPQHF.

The chain couples TRBV11-3 to TRBJ2-1, with 7 bases identical to TRBD2. Germline CDR1 SGHNT, CDR2 YENEEA. The CDR3 contains 15 residues. The V and J ends lost 5 bases and 7 bases, in that order; junction bases with no gene match: 11. Here the CDR3 DNA reads TGTGCCAGCAGCGGGGACGGACTAGTATCGAATGAGCAGTTCTTC. This codes for CASSGDGLVSNEQFF. Supplemented by reference TRBV11-3 and TRBJ2-1, the full variable domain reads EAGVVQSPRYKIIEKKQPVAFWCNPISGHNTLYWYLQNLGQGPELLIRYENEEAVDDSQLPKDRFSAERLKGVDSTLKIQPAELGDSAVYLCASSGDGLVSNEQFFGPGTRLTVL.

The rearrangement uses TRBV9 and TRBJ1-3, with D possibly matching TRBD1 (6 bases). Germline CDR1 reads SGDLS; CDR2 reads YYNGEE. This CDR3 contains 14 residues. The germline V and J ends were trimmed by 5 bases and 2 bases, with 11 bases remaining between them. The CDR3 nucleotides are TGTGCCAGCAGGGCCCGGGACACTGGAAACACCATATATTTT. Translation: CASRARDTGNTIYF. Using reference TRBV9 and TRBJ1-3 for the parts outside the CDR3, the full variable domain is DSGVTQTPKHLITATGQRVTLRCSPRSGDLSVYWYQQSLDQGLQFLIQYYNGEERAKGNILERFSAQQFPDLHSELNLSSLELGDSALYFCASRARDTGNTIYFGEGSWLTVV.